This is a list of T cell receptor beta chains from one sample in a study of cytomegalovirus exposure and HLA in healthy donors. Data came from immunoSEQ multiplex PCR; TCRdb stores just in-frame clones and leaves some out. The data contain about 160,000 clones, 80% of them singletons. The sequencing sample was made of PBMCs. The source of these receptors is a man between 18 and 29 years old in good health and CMV-seropositive. Both conserved end residues are part of each CDR3. The order of the fields is V gene, clone size, J gene, D gene, CDR3 protein, CDR3 DNA. D genes are given only for firm matches. Rows give clone size only sometimes, using once, few, many, or a class for an expanded clone.

v_gene: TRBV11-1
abundance: -
j_gene: TRBJ1-1
d_gene: -
CDR3aa: CASSLVGQLNTEAFF
CDR3nt: TGTGCCAGCAGCTTAGTGGGCCAGCTGAACACTGAAGCTTTCTTT

v_gene: TRBV7-9
abundance: -
j_gene: TRBJ2-3
d_gene: TRBD1
CDR3aa: CASSPTFPTGRYTDTQYF
CDR3nt: TGTGCCAGCAGCCCCACGTTTCCGACAGGGAGATACACAGATACGCAGTATTTT

v_gene: TRBV5-4
abundance: -
j_gene: TRBJ2-7
d_gene: -
CDR3aa: CASSFGGFSSYEQYF
CDR3nt: TGTGCCAGCAGTTTCGGAGGGTTCTCATCCTACGAGCAGTACTTC

v_gene: TRBV5-1
abundance: few
j_gene: TRBJ2-2
d_gene: -
CDR3aa: CASSGQPSAGELFF
CDR3nt: TGCGCCAGCAGCGGGCAGCCCTCCGCCGGGGAGCTGTTTTTT

v_gene: TRBV5-1
abundance: -
j_gene: TRBJ1-1
d_gene: TRBD1
CDR3aa: CASSLAQGGNTEAFF
CDR3nt: TGCGCCAGCAGCTTGGCCCAGGGGGGGAACACTGAAGCTTTCTTT

v_gene: TRBV2
abundance: -
j_gene: TRBJ1-5
d_gene: -
CDR3aa: CASSPEGSNQPQHF
CDR3nt: TGTGCCAGCAGCCCGGAGGGTAGCAATCAGCCCCAGCATTTT

v_gene: TRBV29-1
abundance: -
j_gene: TRBJ2-1
d_gene: TRBD2
CDR3aa: CSLGLAGGGEQFF
CDR3nt: TGCAGCCTAGGGCTAGCGGGAGGAGGTGAGCAGTTCTTC

v_gene: TRBV7-9
abundance: once
j_gene: TRBJ2-3
d_gene: TRBD1
CDR3aa: CVSSLRRTGKTDTQYF
CDR3nt: TGTGTCAGCAGCTTAAGACGGACAGGGAAAACAGATACGCAGTATTTT

v_gene: TRBV5-5
abundance: -
j_gene: TRBJ1-4
d_gene: TRBD1
CDR3aa: CASTERDRENEKLFF
CDR3nt: TGTGCCAGCACCGAGAGGGACAGAGAAAATGAAAAACTGTTTTTT

v_gene: TRBV4-3
abundance: -
j_gene: TRBJ2-2
d_gene: TRBD2
CDR3aa: CASSPYHLGGGVVGELFF
CDR3nt: TGCGCCAGCAGCCCCTATCACCTAGGCGGGGGAGTGGTGGGGGAGCTGTTTTTT

v_gene: TRBV18
abundance: -
j_gene: TRBJ2-7
d_gene: -
CDR3aa: CASSGIRGSSYEQYF
CDR3nt: TGTGCCAGCTCAGGAATCAGAGGCTCCTCCTACGAGCAGTACTTC

v_gene: TRBV6-1
abundance: -
j_gene: TRBJ2-7
d_gene: -
CDR3aa: CASSEGGGRVYEQYF
CDR3nt: TGTGCCAGCAGTGAAGGGGGGGGGCGCGTCTACGAGCAGTACTTC

v_gene: TRBV11-2
abundance: -
j_gene: TRBJ1-3
d_gene: -
CDR3aa: CASSARQETGNTIYF
CDR3nt: TGTGCCAGCAGCGCAAGACAGGAAACTGGAAACACCATATATTTT

v_gene: TRBV9
abundance: -
j_gene: TRBJ2-1
d_gene: -
CDR3aa: CASSARPSGQSYNEQFF
CDR3nt: TGTGCCAGCAGCGCCAGACCTAGCGGACAGTCCTACAATGAGCAGTTCTTC

v_gene: TRBV11-3
abundance: -
j_gene: TRBJ2-7
d_gene: -
CDR3aa: CASSFAGESREQYF
CDR3nt: TGTGCCAGCAGCTTCGCAGGCGAAAGTAGAGAGCAGTACTTC

v_gene: TRBV11-2
abundance: -
j_gene: TRBJ1-2
d_gene: -
CDR3aa: CASSLKPGSPRAYTF
CDR3nt: TGTGCCAGCAGCTTGAAACCGGGGTCCCCAAGGGCGTACACCTTC

v_gene: TRBV7-9
abundance: -
j_gene: TRBJ1-1
d_gene: TRBD1
CDR3aa: CASSLALSGGTEAFF
CDR3nt: TGTGCCAGCAGCTTAGCTTTATCAGGGGGCACTGAAGCTTTCTTT

v_gene: TRBV13
abundance: -
j_gene: TRBJ2-6
d_gene: -
CDR3aa: CASGAGPSPGANVLTF
CDR3nt: TGTGCCAGCGGGGCAGGCCCATCCCCTGGGGCCAACGTCCTGACTTTC

v_gene: TRBV4-1
abundance: -
j_gene: TRBJ2-1
d_gene: TRBD2
CDR3aa: CASSHSGRAAFEQFF
CDR3nt: TGCGCCAGCAGCCATAGCGGGAGGGCCGCTTTTGAGCAGTTCTTC

v_gene: TRBV29-1
abundance: -
j_gene: TRBJ2-3
d_gene: -
CDR3aa: CSVERKLYTDTQYF
CDR3nt: TGCAGCGTTGAACGTAAACTATATACAGATACGCAGTATTTT

v_gene: TRBV5-1
abundance: -
j_gene: TRBJ1-1
d_gene: TRBD1
CDR3aa: CASSPGQEGTEAFF
CDR3nt: TGCGCCAGCAGCCCTGGACAGGAGGGGACTGAAGCTTTCTTT

v_gene: TRBV10-2
abundance: -
j_gene: TRBJ2-7
d_gene: -
CDR3aa: CASRKGVLGPEQYF
CDR3nt: TGCGCCAGCAGGAAGGGGGTTTTGGGCCCCGAGCAGTACTTC

v_gene: TRBV13
abundance: -
j_gene: TRBJ2-3
d_gene: -
CDR3aa: CASSLGSPSGSTQYF
CDR3nt: TGTGCCAGCAGCTTAGGGAGCCCTAGTGGCTCTACGCAGTATTTT

v_gene: TRBV27
abundance: -
j_gene: TRBJ1-6
d_gene: TRBD1
CDR3aa: CATGRTGGSLHF
CDR3nt: TGTGCCACCGGGCGGACAGGGGGATCCCTCCACTTT

v_gene: TRBV14
abundance: few
j_gene: TRBJ2-7
d_gene: -
CDR3aa: CASSQGLERNYEQYF
CDR3nt: TGTGCCAGCAGCCAAGGGCTAGAGCGGAACTACGAGCAGTACTTC

v_gene: TRBV5-1
abundance: -
j_gene: TRBJ1-1
d_gene: -
CDR3aa: CASSSQPGDSSAATVLAFF
CDR3nt: TGCGCCAGCAGCTCACAACCCGGCGACTCGAGTGCGGCCACCGTCTTGGCTTTCTTT

v_gene: TRBV7-9
abundance: -
j_gene: TRBJ1-1
d_gene: -
CDR3aa: CASSPRTAINTEAFF
CDR3nt: TGTGCCAGCAGCCCAAGGACAGCGATTAACACTGAAGCTTTCTTT

v_gene: TRBV2
abundance: -
j_gene: TRBJ2-5
d_gene: -
CDR3aa: CASSADGSHGETQYF
CDR3nt: TGTGCCAGCAGTGCCGACGGATCGCACGGGGAGACCCAGTACTTC

v_gene: TRBV6-5
abundance: -
j_gene: TRBJ2-3
d_gene: -
CDR3aa: CASTLPGTDTQYF
CDR3nt: TGTGCCAGCACTTTGCCGGGGACAGATACGCAGTATTTT

v_gene: TRBV5-6
abundance: few
j_gene: TRBJ2-5
d_gene: -
CDR3aa: CASSSPGAPETQYF
CDR3nt: TGTGCCAGCAGCTCCCCAGGGGCTCCGGAGACCCAGTACTTC

v_gene: TRBV4-2
abundance: -
j_gene: TRBJ2-2
d_gene: TRBD2
CDR3aa: CASSPSTSGVGNTGELFF
CDR3nt: TGTGCCAGCAGCCCTTCGACTAGCGGGGTCGGGAACACCGGGGAGCTGTTTTTT

v_gene: TRBV7-7
abundance: -
j_gene: TRBJ2-5
d_gene: -
CDR3aa: CASSSGGEETQYF
CDR3nt: TGTGCCAGCAGCTCTGGCGGGGAAGAGACCCAGTACTTC

v_gene: TRBV4-1
abundance: -
j_gene: TRBJ1-5
d_gene: TRBD1
CDR3aa: CASSQEEVRGNQPQHF
CDR3nt: TGCGCCAGCAGCCAAGAGGAGGTCAGGGGGAATCAGCCCCAGCATTTT

v_gene: TRBV5-5
abundance: -
j_gene: TRBJ2-7
d_gene: TRBD2
CDR3aa: CASSLELAGYEQYF
CDR3nt: TGTGCCAGCAGCTTGGAGCTAGCGGGGTACGAGCAGTACTTC

v_gene: TRBV7-6
abundance: -
j_gene: TRBJ1-3
d_gene: -
CDR3aa: CASSLGRSGHSGNTIYF
CDR3nt: TGTGCCAGCAGCTTAGGAAGGTCCGGACACTCTGGAAACACCATATATTTT

v_gene: TRBV20-1
abundance: -
j_gene: TRBJ1-2
d_gene: -
CDR3aa: CSAKNYGYTF
CDR3nt: TGCAGTGCCAAAAACTATGGCTACACCTTC

v_gene: TRBV6-6
abundance: -
j_gene: TRBJ2-7
d_gene: TRBD1
CDR3aa: CASSPTGDAYEQYF
CDR3nt: TGTGCCAGCAGTCCAACAGGGGACGCCTACGAGCAGTACTTC

v_gene: TRBV4-3
abundance: few
j_gene: TRBJ1-4
d_gene: TRBD1
CDR3aa: CASSQDWGQGGRKLFF
CDR3nt: TGCGCCAGCAGCCAAGATTGGGGACAGGGTGGCCGAAAACTGTTTTTT

v_gene: TRBV5-5
abundance: few
j_gene: TRBJ2-1
d_gene: TRBD2
CDR3aa: CASSLVGTSGSYNEQFF
CDR3nt: TGTGCCAGCAGCTTGGTGGGGACTAGCGGGAGCTACAATGAGCAGTTCTTC

v_gene: TRBV6-1
abundance: -
j_gene: TRBJ2-7
d_gene: TRBD1
CDR3aa: CASSPDRGNYEQYF
CDR3nt: TGTGCCAGCAGTCCGGACAGGGGAAACTACGAGCAGTACTTC

v_gene: TRBV23-1
abundance: -
j_gene: TRBJ1-3
d_gene: TRBD1
CDR3aa: CAIRDRATKISGNTIYF
CDR3nt: TGCGCCATCCGGGACAGGGCCACAAAAATCTCTGGAAACACCATATATTTT

v_gene: TRBV5-1
abundance: once
j_gene: TRBJ2-7
d_gene: TRBD2
CDR3aa: CASSLGGLAGLQREQYF
CDR3nt: TGCGCCAGCAGCTTGGGGGGACTAGCGGGGCTACAGCGGGAGCAGTACTTC

v_gene: TRBV7-9
abundance: -
j_gene: TRBJ2-1
d_gene: -
CDR3aa: CASSLGFRAYNEQFF
CDR3nt: TGTGCCAGCAGCTTAGGTTTTAGAGCCTACAATGAGCAGTTCTTC

v_gene: TRBV6-6
abundance: few
j_gene: TRBJ2-2
d_gene: TRBD2
CDR3aa: CASAGVAGEDTGELFF
CDR3nt: TGTGCCAGCGCCGGTGTGGCGGGAGAAGACACCGGGGAGCTGTTTTTT

v_gene: TRBV14
abundance: few
j_gene: TRBJ2-1
d_gene: -
CDR3aa: CASSHQWGVYNEQFF
CDR3nt: TGTGCCAGCAGCCATCAGTGGGGGGTCTACAATGAGCAGTTCTTC

v_gene: TRBV27
abundance: -
j_gene: TRBJ1-4
d_gene: TRBD1
CDR3aa: CASSLFGTGQEKLFF
CDR3nt: TGTGCCAGCAGTTTATTTGGGACAGGGCAAGAAAAACTGTTTTTT

v_gene: TRBV7-2
abundance: -
j_gene: TRBJ1-3
d_gene: -
CDR3aa: CASSPSTGQGNTIYF
CDR3nt: TGTGCCAGCAGCCCAAGTACAGGGCAAGGAAACACCATATATTTT

v_gene: TRBV18
abundance: -
j_gene: TRBJ2-3
d_gene: TRBD2
CDR3aa: CASSPRQRGATDTQYF
CDR3nt: TGTGCCAGCTCACCCCGGCAGCGGGGGGCCACAGATACGCAGTATTTT

v_gene: TRBV29-1
abundance: -
j_gene: TRBJ2-3
d_gene: -
CDR3aa: CSVDPDSPADTQYF
CDR3nt: TGCAGCGTTGATCCGGACAGCCCAGCAGATACGCAGTATTTT

v_gene: TRBV7-2
abundance: -
j_gene: TRBJ2-2
d_gene: TRBD2
CDR3aa: CASSLVSSGGALSTGELFF
CDR3nt: TGTGCCAGCAGCTTAGTTTCTAGCGGGGGGGCGTTGAGCACCGGGGAGCTGTTTTTT

v_gene: TRBV5-6
abundance: few
j_gene: TRBJ1-5
d_gene: -
CDR3aa: CASSLGGIGFSNQPQHF
CDR3nt: TGTGCCAGCAGCTTGGGAGGAATTGGGTTCAGCAATCAGCCCCAGCATTTT

v_gene: TRBV18
abundance: -
j_gene: TRBJ2-6
d_gene: -
CDR3aa: CASSLGDGANVLTF
CDR3nt: TGTGCCAGCTCACTAGGGGATGGGGCCAACGTCCTGACTTTC

v_gene: TRBV10-1
abundance: -
j_gene: TRBJ2-5
d_gene: -
CDR3aa: CASSESTGQETQYF
CDR3nt: TGCGCCAGCAGTGAGTCGACGGGTCAGGAGACCCAGTACTTC

v_gene: TRBV6-4
abundance: -
j_gene: TRBJ1-5
d_gene: -
CDR3aa: CASRADRTRHGPQHF
CDR3nt: TGTGCCAGCAGGGCAGACAGGACCCGACACGGGCCCCAGCATTTT

v_gene: TRBV7-9
abundance: -
j_gene: TRBJ1-5
d_gene: -
CDR3aa: CASSPPGVSNQPQHF
CDR3nt: TGTGCCAGCAGCCCCCCAGGGGTTAGCAATCAGCCCCAGCATTTT

v_gene: TRBV15
abundance: -
j_gene: TRBJ2-5
d_gene: TRBD2
CDR3aa: CATSRGWTGLAGRETQYF
CDR3nt: TGTGCCACCAGCAGAGGTTGGACGGGACTAGCGGGAAGAGAGACCCAGTACTTC

v_gene: TRBV18
abundance: few
j_gene: TRBJ2-5
d_gene: -
CDR3aa: CASSRPLVSAETQYF
CDR3nt: TGTGCCAGCTCACGCCCTCTGGTGTCTGCGGAGACCCAGTACTTC

v_gene: TRBV25-1
abundance: -
j_gene: TRBJ1-5
d_gene: -
CDR3aa: CASPQTLNQPQHF
CDR3nt: TGTGCCAGCCCCCAGACTCTCAATCAGCCCCAGCATTTT

v_gene: TRBV4-1
abundance: -
j_gene: TRBJ1-5
d_gene: -
CDR3aa: CASSQDDRSSNQPQHF
CDR3nt: TGCGCCAGCAGCCAAGACGACAGGTCGAGCAATCAGCCCCAGCATTTT